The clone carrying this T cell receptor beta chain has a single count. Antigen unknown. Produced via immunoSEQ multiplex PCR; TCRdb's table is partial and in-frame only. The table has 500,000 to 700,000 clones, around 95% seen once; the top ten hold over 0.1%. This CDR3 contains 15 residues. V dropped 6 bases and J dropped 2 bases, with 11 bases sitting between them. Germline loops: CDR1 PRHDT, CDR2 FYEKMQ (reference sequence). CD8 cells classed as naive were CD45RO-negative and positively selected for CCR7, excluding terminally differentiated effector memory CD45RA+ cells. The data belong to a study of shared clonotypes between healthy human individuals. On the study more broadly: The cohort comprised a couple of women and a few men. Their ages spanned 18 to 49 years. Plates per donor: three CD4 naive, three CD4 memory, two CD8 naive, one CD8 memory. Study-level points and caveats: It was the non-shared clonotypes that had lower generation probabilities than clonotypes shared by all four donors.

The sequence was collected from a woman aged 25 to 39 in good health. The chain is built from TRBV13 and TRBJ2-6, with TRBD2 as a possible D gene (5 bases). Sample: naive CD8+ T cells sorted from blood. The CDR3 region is CASSWTGTGANVLTF. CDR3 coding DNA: TGTGCCAGCAGTTGGACGGGGACTGGGGCCAACGTCCTGACTTTC.